This TCR beta chain was captured in a study of T cells in Graves' hyperthyroidism and ophthalmopathy (dated by TCRdb to 2018 to 2020). For context, the study as a whole: Peripheral blood was collected at initial diagnosis, before any treatment. A discovery cohort of roughly 100 patients, about 44 with Graves' ophthalmopathy and 57 with stable Graves' hyperthyroidism, was used to find distinguishing TCR V-J signatures. An independent validation cohort of 18 to 20 hyperthyroidism patients and about 15 patients who later progressed to ophthalmopathy tested prospective prediction of ophthalmopathy. The roughly 100 discovery patients were randomly split 7:3 into training and test sets. The study also compared thyroid tissue and blood T-cell repertoires from five or six Graves' hyperthyroidism patients. After sampling, hyperthyroidism patients received methimazole starting at 30 mg daily, and ophthalmopathy patients received high-dose intravenous methylprednisolone. The paper reports TCR Vbeta CDR3 sequencing of more than 120 peripheral blood samples: approximately 41 ophthalmopathy, 70 to 85 hyperthyroidism and 17 progressor patients. Beyond this particular receptor, the publication reports: No statistical method was used to fix the sample size in advance, and group allocation was not hidden from the investigators. Most expanded thyroid clonotypes (frequency above 0.001) were also found in blood, which suggests that blood repertoires may mirror thyroid immune responses. In validation, progression to ophthalmopathy was predicted by the model with almost 71% sensitivity and nearly 75% specificity, a median of about 6.8 months before onset. A model built on a 13 V-J signature distinguished ophthalmopathy from stable hyperthyroidism, reaching 87.88% sensitivity and 81% to 83% specificity in cross-validation and 80%/75% in testing.

In the ophthalmopathy patients, disease was moderately to severely active, with a Clinical Activity Score of 3 or more, a NOSPECS grade of 4 or more, and a duration of less than 3 months. Any patient with an uncontrolled infection, another autoimmune disease, pregnancy or lactation was excluded. Diagnoses relied on clinical symptoms, serum thyroxine and TRAb, thyroid ultrasound and orbital computed tomography. PBMCs were separated from 10 ml of fresh peripheral blood using Ficoll-Paque density gradient centrifugation. Trizol reagent was used to extract total RNA, and RNA quality was then checked on an Agilent 2100 Bioanalyzer. This clonotype was observed a few times. The specificity of this receptor is unknown. Within one base of it there is no much larger clone, and no base qualities were kept. Deletion took 3 bases off V and 0 bases off J, with a span of 7 bases between the germline ends. CDR1 and CDR2, per the germline V gene, are SGHRS and YFSETQ. The CDR3 spans 14 residues, from the cysteine through the phenylalanine. Only the CDR3 DNA is retained, 42 bases long and in frame from the first base.

The TCR beta CDR3 regions were amplified from RNA transcripts. For the first round of RT-PCR on the TCR CDR3, the HTBI primer set was used together with the Qiagen OneStep RT-PCR kit. A second multiplex PCR round built the libraries, followed by size selection and purification. Paired-end sequencing of the libraries was performed with 100 bp reads on an Illumina HiSeq2000. In the authors' own workflow: SOAPnuke was used to process the raw data, throwing out any read that contained adapters or uncalled bases, had a mean Phred below 15, or lacked an exact constant-primer or identifier match. High-quality paired reads were merged with COPE v1.2.5, and unique nucleotide sequences were defined as clonotypes. MiTCR v1.1 was used to align clonotypes to the IMGT TRBV, TRBD and TRBJ reference segments. Only V-J combinations with frequency above 0.0001, covering about 99% of repertoires, were analysed. A TCS score was defined as the ratio between F50 (clonal expansion) and ExV (chaos), using BLOSUM62-based TCRdist between CDR3 peptides within each V-J. Welch's t-statistics and random forest reduced roughly 540 V-J features to 10 to 15, which were used in a naive Bayes classifier (R e1071). TCRdb ran its own pipeline on the public reads, namely fastp trimming at Q25 and MiXCR clone calling, and kept in-frame beta chains. Rows with one shared CDR3 protein collapse into an entry with the most common genes and DNA. The V and J calls and clone size are TCRdb's, not the authors'. The sample has about 610,000 distinct CDR3 sequences on record, about 16% of them singletons. Of the sample, around 3.5% is held by the ten largest clones.

The sequencing sample was made of blood. The V and J segments used are TRBV5-1 and TRBJ1-3; TRBD1 is possibly the D segment (5 matching bases). The sequence was collected from a woman aged 40 to 50 with Graves' ophthalmopathy. At the DNA level, the sequence is TGCGCCAGCAGCTGGGGCCCCTCTGGAAACACCATATATTTT. Translation gives CASSWGPSGNTIYF. The variable domain in full, with residues beyond the CDR3 obtained from the reference TRBV5-1 and TRBJ1-3 genes, is KAGVTQTPRYLIKTRGQQVTLSCSPISGHRSVSWYQQTPGQGLQFLFEYFSETQRNKGNFPGRFSGRQFSNSRSEMNVSTLELGDSALYLCASSWGPSGNTIYFGEGSWLTVV.